Below, 24 T cell receptor beta chains from the same sample are listed, as sequenced in a study of technical replicates of blood from several donors. Assay: immunoSEQ multiplex PCR; the TCRdb copy retains only in-frame clones and omits some. The table records about 83,000 clones, more than 80% of them present only once. The sequencing sample was made of T cells isolated from PBMCs. Every receptor here comes from a human donor in good health.

This chain links TRBV5-6 with TRBJ1-2, with D maybe TRBD1 (5 bases). CDR3 length: 11 residues. The germline V and J ends were trimmed by 7 bases and 6 bases, with 10 bases remaining between them. From germline, CDR1 is SGHDT and CDR2 YYEEEE. The CDR3 coding sequence is TGTGCCAGCGGGTCACAGGATGGCTACACCTTC. It specifies CASGSQDGYTF. The entire variable domain, with the rest obtained from reference TRBV5-6 and TRBJ1-2, is as follows: DAGVTQSPTHLIKTRGQQVTLRCSPKSGHDTVSWYQQALGQGPQFIFQYYEEEERQRGNFPDRFSGHQFPNYSSELNVNALLLGDSALYLCASGSQDGYTFGSGTRLTVV.

This chain connects TRBV19 to TRBJ2-2; D unclear. Per germline, CDR1 LNHDA and CDR2 SQIVND (reference sequence). With 1 base removed from V and 6 bases from J, the gap between germline ends came to 12 bases. The CDR3 loop spans 15 amino acids. Written as DNA, the CDR3 is TGTGCCAGTAGTATAGGCACAGCCCTTCCCGGGGAGCTGTTTTTT. As protein: CASSIGTALPGELFF.

V usage is TRBV30 and J usage is TRBJ2-5; TRBD2 matches 13 bases. In germline, CDR1 is GTSNPN, CDR2 SVGIG (reference sequence). The trim removed 0 bases at V and 4 bases at J, leaving 8 bases unmatched. The CDR3 is made up of 17 amino acids. CDR3 amino acids: CAWSVSRTSGGRETQYF. CDR3 sequence (DNA): TGTGCCTGGAGTGTATCTCGGACTAGCGGGGGAAGAGAGACCCAGTACTTC.

The chain joins TRBV27 to TRBJ1-2; 7 bases align to TRBD1. This CDR3 is built from 13 residues. The V and J ends lost 6 bases and 2 bases, in that order; junction bases with no gene match: 3. Germline V gene sequence: CDR1 MNHEY, CDR2 SMNVEV (reference sequence). Here the CDR3 DNA reads TGTGCCAGCAGCCGACAGGGAAACTATGGCTACACCTTC. This gives the protein CASSRQGNYGYTF.

The rearrangement uses TRBV6-1 and TRBJ1-1, with D perhaps matching TRBD1 (6 bases). This CDR3 contains 12 residues. V was clipped by 9 bases and J by 8 bases, with 16 bases between them. Germline V gene lookup returns CDR1 MNHNS and CDR2 SASEGT. The CDR3 sequence is CASQWEDREAFF. In nucleotides, the CDR3 is TGTGCCAGTCAGTGGGAAGACAGGGAAGCTTTCTTT.

The rearrangement uses TRBV16 and TRBJ1-2, with D uncertain. V lost 1 base and J 0 bases, leaving 9 bases between the germline ends. The CDR3 loop spans 15 amino acids. In germline, CDR1 is KGHSY, CDR2 FQNENV. The CDR3, as DNA: TGTGCCAGCAGCCAATGGCAACTAGCTAACTATGGCTACACCTTC. It encodes CASSQWQLANYGYTF.

The rearrangement uses TRBV5-1 and TRBJ1-2; no definite D call. The CDR3 has 16 residues. The V gene's germline CDR1 is SGHRS and CDR2 YFSETQ. V dropped 0 bases and J dropped 2 bases, with 14 bases sitting between them. In nucleotides, the CDR3 is TGCGCCAGCAGCTTGGAAGTTAGTGGTTTGAACTATGGCTACACCTTC. Translating it yields CASSLEVSGLNYGYTF.

The CDR3 region has the DNA TGTGCCTGGAGTTTCAACCAAGAGACCCAGTACTTC. It specifies CAWSFNQETQYF. The rearrangement joins TRBV30 to TRBJ2-5; no clear D. The ends were cut back, 2 bases at V and 0 bases at J, with 4 bases in the middle. Germline V CDR1 and CDR2: GTSNPN, SVGIG (reference sequence). The length of the CDR3 is 12 residues.

The CDR3 reads CASRATGSSYNEQFF. CDR3 DNA sequence: TGTGCCAGCAGGGCGACAGGGAGCTCCTACAATGAGCAGTTCTTC. V gene TRBV2 combines with J gene TRBJ2-1; 7 positions agree with TRBD1. With V trimmed by 6 bases and J by 0 bases, 5 bases remained unmatched. The CDR3 totals 15 residues. Germline V gives CDR1 SNHLY, CDR2 FYNNEI.

J is TRBJ1-2 and V is TRBV7-2; D gene ambiguous. V was cut by 4 bases and J by 2 bases, with 11 bases left in between. The germline CDR1 and CDR2 sequences are SGHTA and FQGNSA. The CDR3 totals 14 residues. CDR3 protein: CASSYKTANYGYTF. In nucleotides, the CDR3 is TGTGCCAGCAGCTACAAAACAGCCAACTATGGCTACACCTTC.

The chain joins TRBV2 to TRBJ1-1; D unclear. This CDR3 is 16 amino acids long. Looked up from germline, CDR1 is SNHLY and CDR2 is FYNNEI. Trimming took off 8 bases at V and 0 bases at J, with 19 bases between the two ends. The CDR3 protein is CASFPVGKFMNTEAFF. The CDR3 nucleotides are TGTGCCAGCTTTCCTGTCGGGAAATTCATGAACACTGAAGCTTTCTTT.

This sequence joins TRBV29-1 and TRBJ1-1; tentatively, D is TRBD1 (5 bases). Trimming shortened V by 7 bases and J by 1 base, and 16 bases separated the two germline ends. Germline-derived CDR1 and CDR2 are SQVTM and ANQGSEA. The CDR3 is 14 amino acids. DNA of the CDR3: TGCAGCGCTGTAAGCGGGACGGGGAACACTGAAGCTTTCTTT. Its protein is CSAVSGTGNTEAFF.

V gene TRBV6-5 combines with J gene TRBJ1-5; D is undetermined. The germline V gene has CDR1 MNHEY and CDR2 SVGAGI. Trimming left V 3 bases short and J 6 bases short, with 15 bases between. The CDR3 covers 15 residues. The CDR3 DNA reads as TGTGCCAGCAGTTATTTTCGTACTCGGGGTCAGCCCCAGCATTTT. It codes for CASSYFRTRGQPQHF.

The rearrangement joins TRBV5-6 to TRBJ2-3, with D perhaps matching TRBD2 (5 bases). The CDR3 is 15 amino acids. Germline V gives CDR1 SGHDT, CDR2 YYEEEE. V lost 2 bases, J lost 0 bases, and 10 bases lay in between. The CDR3 region has the DNA TGTGCCAGCAGCTTCACTGAGCGGAGCACAGATACGCAGTATTTT. Translation gives CASSFTERSTDTQYF.

The chain carries TRBV5-1 and TRBJ1-1, with 12 bases that match TRBD1. Germline V gene lookup returns CDR1 SGHRS and CDR2 YFSETQ. The CDR3 sequence is 16 residues long. V lost 4 bases and J lost 3; bases outside the gene matches: 7. The CDR3 nucleotides are TGCGCCAGCAGCCCAGGGACAGGGGGCGTTCACACTGAAGCTTTCTTT. This codes for CASSPGTGGVHTEAFF.

V and J are TRBV5-1 and TRBJ1-4; D gene uncertain. The CDR3 is 14 residues long. Germline V gives CDR1 SGHRS, CDR2 YFSETQ. V lost 2 bases and J lost 8, with 13 bases in between. CDR3 amino acids: CASSFTKSREKLFF. In DNA, the CDR3 is TGCGCCAGCAGCTTTACTAAGAGTAGGGAAAAACTGTTTTTT. Full variable domain (missing parts from reference TRBV5-1 and TRBJ1-4): KAGVTQTPRYLIKTRGQQVTLSCSPISGHRSVSWYQQTPGQGLQFLFEYFSETQRNKGNFPGRFSGRQFSNSRSEMNVSTLELGDSALYLCASSFTKSREKLFFGSGTQLSVL.

The chain couples TRBV7-2 to TRBJ2-3; D is undetermined. The germline gives CDR1 SGHTA, CDR2 FQGNSA. The CDR3 consists of 16 residues. Trimming shortened V by 0 bases and J by 3 bases, and 13 bases separated the two germline ends. CDR3 sequence: CASSLASLFGTDTQYF. CDR3 DNA: TGTGCCAGCAGCTTAGCTAGCCTTTTTGGTACAGATACGCAGTATTTT. Full variable domain (outside the CDR3, taken from reference TRBV7-2 and TRBJ2-3): GAGVSQSPSNKVTEKGKDVELRCDPISGHTALYWYRQSLGQGLEFLIYFQGNSAPDKSGLPSDRFSAERTGGSVSTLTIQRTQQEDSAVYLCASSLASLFGTDTQYFGPGTRLTVL.

The gene calls are TRBV6-1 and TRBJ1-5; TRBD1 matches at 7 bases. CDR3 size: 14 residues. J was trimmed by 5 bases and V by 3 bases; bases with no gene match: 4. In germline, CDR1 is MNHNS, CDR2 SASEGT. CDR3 coding DNA: TGTGCCAGCAGTGAGAAAGGGGGCTATCAGCCCCAGCATTTT. This sequence encodes CASSEKGGYQPQHF.

The chain carries TRBV2 and TRBJ2-5; D call uncertain. Germline-derived CDR1 and CDR2 are SNHLY and FYNNEI. This CDR3 is 11 amino acids long. Deletions cut 5 bases from V and 2 bases from J, with 3 bases between. CDR3: CASSRQETQYF. As DNA, the CDR3 is TGTGCCAGCAGTCGGCAAGAGACCCAGTACTTC.

The rearrangement joins TRBV13 to TRBJ2-7; 8 nucleotides line up with TRBD2. The CDR3 has 16 residues. In germline, CDR1 is PRHDT, CDR2 FYEKMQ (reference sequence). J was trimmed by 6 bases and V by 2 bases; bases with no gene match: 12. This CDR3 is CASSLQLGAGVAEQYF. As DNA, the CDR3 is TGTGCCAGCAGCTTACAGCTCGGAGCGGGAGTCGCCGAGCAGTACTTC.

This chain connects TRBV19 to TRBJ1-5; a possible D gene is TRBD1 (5 bases). CDR1 and CDR2 (germline): LNHDA, SQIVND (reference sequence). V lost 4 bases and J 1 base, leaving 17 bases between the germline ends. This CDR3 is 17 amino acids long. CDR3 nucleotides: TGTGCCAGTAGTACCAGGGAAAGGGGATTGAGCAATCAGCCCCAGCATTTT. This codes for CASSTRERGLSNQPQHF.

This rearrangement joins TRBV25-1 to TRBJ2-1, with D possibly matching TRBD2 (6 bases). In germline, CDR1 is MGHDK, CDR2 SYGVNS. Trimming stripped 4 bases from V and 2 bases from J, with 18 bases between. This CDR3 contains 17 residues. The CDR3: CASSVRSGLDTYNEQFF. The CDR3 DNA reads as TGTGCCAGCAGTGTTAGAAGCGGGCTAGACACCTACAATGAGCAGTTCTTC.

The chain has TRBV11-2 and TRBJ1-2, with 8 bases matching TRBD1. Germline V gene data show CDR1 as SGHAT and CDR2 as FQNNGV. The ends lost 6 bases at V and 7 bases at J; junction bases unmatched: 7. The CDR3 consists of 13 residues. The CDR3 loop is CASRPDRGVGYTF. The DNA of the CDR3 is TGTGCCAGCAGACCCGACAGGGGCGTTGGCTACACCTTC.

This chain uses TRBV10-3 with TRBJ2-2; 8 bases are a match to TRBD2. The V gene's germline CDR1 is ENHRY and CDR2 SYGVKD. The length of the CDR3 is 16 residues. Trimming took 6 bases from V and 3 from J; bases not matched to a gene: 9. The CDR3 reads CAIRKSGTSDTGELFF. CDR3 nucleotides: TGTGCCATCAGGAAGTCCGGGACTAGTGACACCGGGGAGCTGTTTTTT.